Each of the 2 T cell receptor beta chains below was sequenced from the same sample in a study of blood T cell repertoires in COVID-19 (TCRdb year 2020). Library preparation used the immunoSEQ multiplex PCR assay. Drawn from immuneACCESS, this table holds only the in-frame rearrangements with V and J called that TCRdb kept. Clones are partly lost; checked studies trace under half to an unresolved V gene and leave the rest unexplained. In this sample the table shows 260,000 or so clones, about nine tenths of which occur a single time. The ten largest clones capture over 1% of the sample. Material: PBMCs or T cells enriched from blood (not recorded which). These receptors came from a woman aged 35 to 49 with acute COVID-19.

This sequence joins TRBV9 and TRBJ2-3, with 12 bases matching TRBD2. This CDR3 comprises 17 residues. The J segment lost 5 bases and the V segment lost 4 bases, leaving 11 bases of the junction unmatched. From germline, CDR1 is SGDLS and CDR2 YYNGEE. CDR3 sequence (DNA): TGTGCCAGCAGCCCCTCCGGACTAGCGGGACCTCGAGATACGCAGTATTTT. Its translation: CASSPSGLAGPRDTQYF.

This sequence joins TRBV11-1 and TRBJ1-2, with D unclear. The CDR3 is made up of 14 amino acids. Germline V lookup: CDR1 SGHAT, CDR2 FQDESV (reference sequence). Trimming removed 5 bases at V and 1 base at J, with 11 bases between. CDR3: CASSRQARNYGYTF. CDR3 DNA: TGTGCCAGCAGCCGGCAGGCCCGTAACTATGGCTACACCTTC.